This TCR beta chain stems from a study of CD8+ T cells in alopecia areata. Extracted RNA was reverse transcribed, and the resulting cDNA served as sequencing template. Libraries were prepared by immunoSEQ multiplex PCR; TCRdb keeps only in-frame clonotypes and omits some of them. The table includes more than 100,000 clones, more than 40% detected once. Comment on this clone: Its antigen is still unknown.

Indicated treatment: oral pan-JAK inhibitor, 5-10 mg twice daily. Alopecia areata patients had lesional scalp punch biopsies and peripheral blood taken from them. Findings of the study overall: Expanded CD8+ clones among the top 100, as well as scalp clonality, were significantly decreased by tofacitinib.

The germline V gene encodes CDR1 SEHNR and CDR2 FQNEAQ (reference sequence). The CDR3 length is 14 residues. Germline trimming cut 3 bases from V and 7 bases from J; bases unmatched to any gene: 8. This TCR derives from a human donor with alopecia areata. Sequences were derived from CD4+ T cells sorted from blood, sampled at week 4, from a patient treated with tofacitinib. The genes are TRBV7-9 and TRBJ1-2; TRBD1 aligns across 7 bases. This chain's CDR3 is CASSFLFQGVGYTF. CDR3 bases: TGTGCCAGCAGCTTTCTCTTTCAGGGGGTTGGCTACACCTTC.